Listed below are T cell receptor beta chains from one sample, sequenced in a study of blood T cells in healthy people across ages. TCRdb reprocessed the 5' RACE reads via MiXCR and lists one record per CDR3 protein. The table has about 320,000 distinct CDR3 sequences, 27% seen once. Material: blood. These receptors were obtained from a woman in her 70s in good health. Each CDR3 is given with its conserved first and last residue. Fields, in order: D gene, J gene, V gene, clone size, CDR3 DNA, CDR3 protein. D genes are given only for firm matches. Size is stated for part of the rows, as once, few or many counts, or as a class when the clone is expanded.

D gene: NA
J gene: TRBJ1-5
V gene: TRBV7-2
clone size: NA
CDR3 DNA: TGTGCCAGCAGCCCTAACCCCGACAGGCCCCAGCATTTT
CDR3 protein: CASSPNPDRPQHF

D gene: NA
J gene: TRBJ2-1
V gene: TRBV7-8
clone size: NA
CDR3 DNA: TGTGCCAGCAGCTTAGCCCTCGCACAGGGTAAGAACAATGAGCAGTTCTTC
CDR3 protein: CASSLALAQGKNNEQFF

D gene: NA
J gene: TRBJ2-7
V gene: TRBV20-1
clone size: few
CDR3 DNA: TGCAGTGCTAGTAAGGGAGGGGGTTTCGAGCAGTACTTC
CDR3 protein: CSASKGGGFEQYF

D gene: TRBD2
J gene: TRBJ2-3
V gene: TRBV4-2
clone size: many
CDR3 DNA: TGTGCCAGCAGCCAAGAGGGCACTAGCGGGGTACTCGACCCAGATACGCAGTATTTT
CDR3 protein: CASSQEGTSGVLDPDTQYF

D gene: NA
J gene: TRBJ2-7
V gene: TRBV4-1
clone size: many
CDR3 DNA: TGCGCCAGCAGCCTATCGCAGTCCGCTTCCTACGAGCAGTACTTC
CDR3 protein: CASSLSQSASYEQYF

D gene: NA
J gene: TRBJ2-7
V gene: TRBV12-3/TRBV12-4
clone size: many
CDR3 DNA: TGTGCCAGCAACTACGGGCCCGCCTACGAGCAGTACTTC
CDR3 protein: CASNYGPAYEQYF

D gene: NA
J gene: TRBJ2-5
V gene: TRBV29-1
clone size: many
CDR3 DNA: TGCAGCGTTGATCTCTGGGAACAAGAGACCCAGTACTTC
CDR3 protein: CSVDLWEQETQYF

D gene: TRBD2
J gene: TRBJ2-3
V gene: TRBV29-1
clone size: NA
CDR3 DNA: TGCAGCGGGGGAGCGGGAGGTTTTGCAGATACGCAGTATTTT
CDR3 protein: CSGGAGGFADTQYF

D gene: TRBD2
J gene: TRBJ2-3
V gene: TRBV6-5
clone size: NA
CDR3 DNA: TGTGCCAGCAGTTCCAGCGGGAGGGGTGCTACGCAGTATTTT
CDR3 protein: CASSSSGRGATQYF

D gene: TRBD2
J gene: TRBJ2-1
V gene: TRBV10-3
clone size: few
CDR3 DNA: TGTGTCATCAGTGTTATGGGACTAGCCGACTCCTACAATGAGCAGTTCTTC
CDR3 protein: CVISVMGLADSYNEQFF

D gene: NA
J gene: TRBJ2-1
V gene: TRBV5-1
clone size: NA
CDR3 DNA: TGCGCCAGCAGCTTGAACCCCCAGCCGGCTGAGCAGTTCTTC
CDR3 protein: CASSLNPQPAEQFF

D gene: NA
J gene: TRBJ1-4
V gene: TRBV18
clone size: few
CDR3 DNA: TGTGCCAGCTCACTCGGACAGAATGAAAAACTGTTTTTT
CDR3 protein: CASSLGQNEKLFF

D gene: NA
J gene: TRBJ1-5
V gene: TRBV20-1
clone size: NA
CDR3 DNA: TGCAGTGCTCTCCGGCCAGATAGCAATCAGCCCCAGCATTTT
CDR3 protein: CSALRPDSNQPQHF

D gene: NA
J gene: TRBJ1-5
V gene: TRBV11-2
clone size: few
CDR3 DNA: TGTGCCAGCAGCCCGCGAGGGGATCAGCCCCAGCATTTT
CDR3 protein: CASSPRGDQPQHF

D gene: TRBD1
J gene: TRBJ2-3
V gene: TRBV7-9
clone size: NA
CDR3 DNA: TGTGCCAGCAGCCGGACAGGCCCCCTTGGGGCAGATACGCAGTATTTT
CDR3 protein: CASSRTGPLGADTQYF

D gene: NA
J gene: TRBJ1-2
V gene: TRBV3-1
clone size: few
CDR3 DNA: TGTGCCAGCAGCCAAGATACGACCGCCCTCTCTGGCTACACCTTC
CDR3 protein: CASSQDTTALSGYTF

D gene: NA
J gene: TRBJ1-6
V gene: TRBV20-1
clone size: NA
CDR3 DNA: TGCAGTGCTAAAGTGGACAGCCAATATAATTCACCCCTCCACTTT
CDR3 protein: CSAKVDSQYNSPLHF

D gene: NA
J gene: TRBJ2-7
V gene: TRBV28
clone size: few
CDR3 DNA: TGTGCCAGCAGTTTCCCCTTCCCCCCTGAGCAGTACTTC
CDR3 protein: CASSFPFPPEQYF

D gene: NA
J gene: TRBJ2-5
V gene: TRBV5-1
clone size: NA
CDR3 DNA: TGCGCCAGCAGCTTGGGGTTCGTGGGGCCCGGGGAGGAGACCCAGTACTTC
CDR3 protein: CASSLGFVGPGEETQYF

D gene: TRBD1
J gene: TRBJ1-1
V gene: TRBV28
clone size: few
CDR3 DNA: TGTGCCAGCAGTCGGACAGGGACAATGAACACTGAAGCTTTCTTT
CDR3 protein: CASSRTGTMNTEAFF

D gene: NA
J gene: TRBJ1-1
V gene: TRBV20-1
clone size: NA
CDR3 DNA: TGCAGTGCGCCTAAGACCGTAGGATGGGGGAACACTGAAGCTTTCTTT
CDR3 protein: CSAPKTVGWGNTEAFF

D gene: NA
J gene: TRBJ2-1
V gene: TRBV20-1
clone size: NA
CDR3 DNA: TGCAGTGCCCTGACTTGGAGTGACTCCTACAATGAGCAGTTCTTC
CDR3 protein: CSALTWSDSYNEQFF

D gene: TRBD2
J gene: TRBJ2-1
V gene: TRBV12-3/TRBV12-4
clone size: NA
CDR3 DNA: TGTGCCAGCAACCCCGACGGGGGGATAATGAAGGAGCAGTTCTTC
CDR3 protein: CASNPDGGIMKEQFF

D gene: NA
J gene: TRBJ2-7
V gene: TRBV3-1
clone size: few
CDR3 DNA: TGTGCCAGCAGCCCCTCGGGGATACAGGCCTTTTACGAGCAGTACTTC
CDR3 protein: CASSPSGIQAFYEQYF

D gene: TRBD1
J gene: TRBJ2-5
V gene: TRBV7-2
clone size: NA
CDR3 DNA: TGTGCCAGCAGCTCGACACGAAGACAGGGGGCGGGAGAGACCCAGTACTTC
CDR3 protein: CASSSTRRQGAGETQYF

D gene: NA
J gene: TRBJ1-1
V gene: TRBV3-1
clone size: few
CDR3 DNA: TGTGCCAGCAGCCAATCAGGGGTGACTGAAGCTTTCTTT
CDR3 protein: CASSQSGVTEAFF

D gene: TRBD2
J gene: TRBJ2-5
V gene: TRBV6-1
clone size: few
CDR3 DNA: TGTGCCAGCAGTGATTGGCTAGCGGGCGGGGAGCAGTACTTC
CDR3 protein: CASSDWLAGGEQYF

D gene: NA
J gene: TRBJ2-7
V gene: TRBV18
clone size: NA
CDR3 DNA: TGTGCCAGCTCACCTGACCGGGACGGAGCCTACGAGCAGTACTTC
CDR3 protein: CASSPDRDGAYEQYF

D gene: TRBD1
J gene: TRBJ1-5
V gene: TRBV7-2
clone size: few
CDR3 DNA: TGTGCCAGCAGCCCCGGGGACAGATACAATCAGCCCCAGCATTTT
CDR3 protein: CASSPGDRYNQPQHF

D gene: TRBD1
J gene: TRBJ2-5
V gene: TRBV28
clone size: few
CDR3 DNA: TGTGCCAGCAGTTTAACCACCGGGACAGCGCACCAAGAGACCCAGTACTTC
CDR3 protein: CASSLTTGTAHQETQYF

D gene: TRBD2
J gene: TRBJ2-3
V gene: TRBV20-1
clone size: NA
CDR3 DNA: TGCAGTGCTAGGTACCCCCGAGCGGGAGACACAGATACGCAGTATTTT
CDR3 protein: CSARYPRAGDTDTQYF

D gene: TRBD2
J gene: TRBJ2-3
V gene: TRBV7-2
clone size: few
CDR3 DNA: TGTGCCAGCAGCCAGCTGACTAGCGGCACAGATACGCAGTATTTT
CDR3 protein: CASSQLTSGTDTQYF

D gene: TRBD1
J gene: TRBJ1-1
V gene: TRBV5-1
clone size: few
CDR3 DNA: TGCGCCAGCAGCTCGGAGACAGGGGCCCGCGCTGAAGCTTTCTTT
CDR3 protein: CASSSETGARAEAFF

D gene: NA
J gene: TRBJ2-5
V gene: TRBV27
clone size: NA
CDR3 DNA: TGTGCCAGCAGGGGGTGGGCAGGACAAGAGACCCAGTACTTC
CDR3 protein: CASRGWAGQETQYF